This TCR beta chain stems from a study of blood T cell repertoires in COVID-19 (dated by TCRdb to between 2020 and 2021). In terms of the full investigation: Samples from collaborators originated in the United States, Italy and Spain and spanned both the acute and convalescent phases of COVID-19. The material from the prospective study consisted of cDNA or gDNA derived from T cells, B-cell-depleted T cells, or PBMCs. The dataset comprised deeply sampled blood TCRbeta repertoires from subjects exposed to, actively infected with, or recovered from COVID-19. The repertoires were made available in a free public database intended to serve as a resource for research on the immune response to SARS-CoV-2. Samples came from the ongoing ImmuneRACE study (first 160 participants) plus 1,254 subjects from 6 global collaborators. The sample metadata nearly always contained a de-identified subject ID, COVID-19 status, age in years and sex. Where available, HLA class I and class II types were obtained from metadata supplied by the sample provider rather than from assay-based typing.

TCRbeta CDR3 regions were amplified from genomic DNA by means of the immunoSEQ Assay, a bias-controlled multiplex PCR. From the authors' description of their analysis: Within the assay, amplification of reference gene primers was used to estimate how many nucleated cells each sample contained. To quantify the absolute abundance of each unique TCRbeta CDR3 rearrangement, sequence reads were collapsed and filtered. For each sample, productive Simpson clonality was calculated as the square root of Simpson's diversity index over productive rearrangements. In its TCRdb copy, this immuneACCESS table keeps in-frame sequences only and misses some clones. Where compared with another copy, unresolved V genes explain less than half of these, and the others have no known cause. That table supplies the V and J calls and clone size; D and trimming were determined from the DNA. A total of around 200,000 clones appear in this sample, around 82% of them only once. The ten biggest clones cover about 9.4% of the sample.

In the case of this clone: Which antigen it targets is not known. No quality values exist for individual bases; no much larger clone is one base distant.

Beyond this particular receptor, the publication reports: How much clinical and demographic metadata was included differed by source and by participant, and the metadata was provided uncurated.

The collaborating institutions used their own protocols to collect whole blood in K2EDTA tubes. For TCRbeta analysis, collaborators shipped samples as frozen whole blood, isolated PBMCs, or DNA extracted from either of those sample types. The germline V gene provides CDR1 ENHRY and CDR2 SYGVKD. The CDR3 has 15 amino acids, counting the end cysteine and phenylalanine. The read is trimmed to its CDR3 DNA, 45 bases read in frame from base 1. A distance of 20 bases separates the germline ends of V and J, which lose 6 bases and 6 bases respectively. The material sequenced was peripheral blood. This chain joins TRBV10-3 to TRBJ1-1; the D gene is possibly TRBD1, with 5 bases matching. The origin of this receptor is a woman aged 80 or over with acute or convalescent COVID-19. The DNA sequence follows: TGTGCCATCAGGAAAGGGACTTCTGAAGTGGCTGAAGCTTTCTTT. This is translated as CAIRKGTSEVAEAFF.